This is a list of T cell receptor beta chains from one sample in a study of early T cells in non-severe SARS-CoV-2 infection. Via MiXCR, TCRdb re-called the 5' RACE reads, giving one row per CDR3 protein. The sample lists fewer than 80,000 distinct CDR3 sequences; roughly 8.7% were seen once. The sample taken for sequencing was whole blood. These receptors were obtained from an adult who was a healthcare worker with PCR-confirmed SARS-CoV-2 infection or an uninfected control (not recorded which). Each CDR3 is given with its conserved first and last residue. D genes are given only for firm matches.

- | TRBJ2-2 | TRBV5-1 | CASSFGSGSPGELFF
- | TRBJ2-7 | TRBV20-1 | CSAQFPGSYEQYF
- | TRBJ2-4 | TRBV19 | CASSNWQRRGLVNIQYF
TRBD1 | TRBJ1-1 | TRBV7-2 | CASSLATGAPNTEAFF
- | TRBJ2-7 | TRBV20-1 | CSANSGLRLDEQYF
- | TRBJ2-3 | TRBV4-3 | CASSQDFGTDTQYF
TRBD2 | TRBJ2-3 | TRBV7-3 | CASSLITTLAGDVTDTQYF
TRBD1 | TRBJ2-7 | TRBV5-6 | CASTIQGRDEQYF
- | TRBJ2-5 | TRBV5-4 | CASHLKTPGGTQYF
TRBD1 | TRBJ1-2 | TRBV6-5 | CASRETGQNIYGYTF
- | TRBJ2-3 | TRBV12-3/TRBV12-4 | CASSLAETNTQYF
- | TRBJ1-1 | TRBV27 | CASSPTTAYTEAFF
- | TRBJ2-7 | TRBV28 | CASSSRTEQYF
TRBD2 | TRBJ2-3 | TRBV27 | CASSLMTSGERDTQYF
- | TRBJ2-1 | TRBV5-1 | CASSSTYSYNEQFF
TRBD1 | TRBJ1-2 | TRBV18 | CASSPVQGASYGYTF
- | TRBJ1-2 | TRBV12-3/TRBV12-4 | CASSFGATRGYTF
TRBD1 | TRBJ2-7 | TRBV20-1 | CSTQTGNFYEQYF
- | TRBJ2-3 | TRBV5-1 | CASSSASTDTQYF
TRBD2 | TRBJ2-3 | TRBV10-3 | CAIAPGSTSGSPDTQYF
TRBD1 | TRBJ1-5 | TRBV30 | CAWDRGRNQPQHF
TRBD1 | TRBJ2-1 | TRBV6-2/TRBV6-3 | CASSGPGQGVDEQFF
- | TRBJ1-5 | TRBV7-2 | CASSLVLSGNQPQHF
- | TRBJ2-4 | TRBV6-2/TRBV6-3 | CASSYSKNIQYF
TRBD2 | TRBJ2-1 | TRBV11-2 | CASSFGTSSNEQFF
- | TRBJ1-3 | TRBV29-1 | CSVVQANSGNTIYF
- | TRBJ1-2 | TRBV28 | CASSLSGSGYGYTF
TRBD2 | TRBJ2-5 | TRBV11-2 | CASSPAILAGVGETQYF
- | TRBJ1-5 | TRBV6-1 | CASTRGNQPQHF
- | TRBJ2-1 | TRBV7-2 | CASSLDPSPEQFF
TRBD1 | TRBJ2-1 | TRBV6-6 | CASSSGQGDEQFF
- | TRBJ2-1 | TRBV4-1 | CASSQGLRGSYNEQFF
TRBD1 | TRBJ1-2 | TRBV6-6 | CASFHGKRDRVFYGYTF
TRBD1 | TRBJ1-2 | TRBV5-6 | CASSSPGGAYYGYTF
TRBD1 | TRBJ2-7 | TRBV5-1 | CASSSTGVRVEQYF
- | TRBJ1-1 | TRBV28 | CASMTSPNTEAFF
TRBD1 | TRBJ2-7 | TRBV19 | CASSIKTGPYEQYF
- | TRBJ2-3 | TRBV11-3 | CASSPGGSSDTQYF
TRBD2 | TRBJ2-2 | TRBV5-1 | CASSLNLAGTTGELFF
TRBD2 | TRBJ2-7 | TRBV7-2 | CASSLGLAADYEQYF
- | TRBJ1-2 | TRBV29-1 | CSALAGAGYTF
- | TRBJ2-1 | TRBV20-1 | CSALVDSSMGNEQFF
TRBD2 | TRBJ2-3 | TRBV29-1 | CSVEGLAGGTDTQYF
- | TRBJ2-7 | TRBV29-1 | CTLTHSYEQYF